This T cell receptor beta chain was retrieved from a study of regulatory T cells in long-lasting Graves disease. Arm-PCR with iRepertoire HTBI primers amplified the CDR3 regions for these TCR beta libraries. TCRdb re-analysed the multiplex PCR reads in MiXCR, keeping a single row per CDR3 protein. The sample holds approximately 400,000 distinct CDR3 sequences, around 21% seen once. Regarding time point: persistent/refractory GD, antithyroid drugs over 5 years with positive TRAb. TCR sequences were obtained from RNA taken from PBMCs. The germline V gene encodes CDR1 SGHDN and CDR2 FVKESK. The CDR3 spans 17 residues. The V segment lost 3 bases and the J segment 5 bases; nucleotides outside the gene matches: 5.

The sequence was collected from a female donor with Graves disease. This chain connects TRBV14 to TRBJ2-2; 14 bases fit TRBD2. The sample consisted of peripheral blood mononuclear cells (PBMCs), taken when the disease was refractory, from a patient treated with antithyroid drugs. CDR3 loop: CASSHLGTSGRTGELFF. The CDR3 DNA reads TGTGCCAGCAGCCACCTGGGGACTAGCGGGAGAACCGGGGAGCTGTTTTTT.